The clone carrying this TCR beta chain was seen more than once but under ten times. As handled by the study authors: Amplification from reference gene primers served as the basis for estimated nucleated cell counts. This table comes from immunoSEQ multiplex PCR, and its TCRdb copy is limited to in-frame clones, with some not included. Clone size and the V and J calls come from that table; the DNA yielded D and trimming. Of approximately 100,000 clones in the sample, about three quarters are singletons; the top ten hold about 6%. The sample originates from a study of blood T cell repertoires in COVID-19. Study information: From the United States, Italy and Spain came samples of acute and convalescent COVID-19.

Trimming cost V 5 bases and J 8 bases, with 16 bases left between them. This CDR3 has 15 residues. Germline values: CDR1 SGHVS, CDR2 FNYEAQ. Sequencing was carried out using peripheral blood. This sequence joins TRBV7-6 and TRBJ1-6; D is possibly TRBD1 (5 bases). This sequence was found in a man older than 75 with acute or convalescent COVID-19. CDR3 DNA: TGTGCCAGCAGCCCAGGAGGCCCGGGGGATTCACCCCTCCACTTT. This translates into CASSPGGPGDSPLHF.